The present T cell receptor (beta chain) was sequenced within a study of cytomegalovirus exposure and HLA in healthy donors. PCR amplification relied on 60 Vbeta primers (plus 13 Jbeta primers). Only in-frame clones appear in the TCRdb table, and some are missing; sequencing was by immunoSEQ multiplex PCR. The sample consists of about 220,000 clones, about four fifths of them appearing once. Whole-study findings and limits: Most TCR sequences were uncommon, yet certain public TCRs appeared in many donors.

Comment on this clone: No antigen is known for it.

Germline trimming cut 0 bases from V and 4 bases from J; bases unmatched to any gene: 4. Germline-derived CDR1 and CDR2 are LGHNA and YNFKEQ. The CDR3 totals 16 residues. The sequence derives from a woman aged 35 to 49 in good health and CMV-seropositive. The sequencing input was PBMCs. The chain recombines TRBV4-2 with TRBJ2-5, with 11 bases aligning to TRBD2. CDR3 nucleotides: TGTGCCAGCAGCCAAGATCGCCTAGCGGGAGGAGAGACCCAGTACTTC. Translated, it gives CASSQDRLAGGETQYF.